A selection of T cell receptor beta chains follows, all from one sample in a study of human T cells and chemical hapten exposure. In TCRdb, the RACE reads were re-called with MiXCR into one record per CDR3 protein. The sample records under 400,000 distinct CDR3 sequences, 4.5% to 5.5% being singletons. The sample consisted of whole blood, taken in connection with sensitization to the hapten diphenylcyclopropenone (DPC). These receptors were taken from a woman between 45 and 65 years old with alopecia areata. Some clones in this sample may be carry-over from other donors' samples. Both conserved end residues are part of each CDR3. The order of the fields is clone size, D gene, V gene, J gene, CDR3 protein, CDR3 DNA. D genes are given only for firm matches. Only part of the rows carry a size: once, few, many, or a class if the clone is expanded.

size: many; D: TRBD2; V: TRBV29-1; J: TRBJ2-5; CDR3: CSVPAGGAGGETQYF; DNA: TGCAGCGTTCCTGCAGGGGGAGCGGGGGGTGAGACCCAGTACTTC
size: NA; D: TRBD2; V: TRBV30; J: TRBJ2-3; CDR3: CAWSPGLAGTDTQYF; DNA: TGTGCCTGGAGCCCGGGACTAGCGGGAACAGATACGCAGTATTTT
size: many; D: TRBD1; V: TRBV27; J: TRBJ1-1; CDR3: CASSWGRGQGATEAFF; DNA: TGTGCCAGCAGTTGGGGGAGGGGACAGGGGGCGACTGAAGCTTTCTTT
size: few; D: NA; V: TRBV30; J: TRBJ2-7; CDR3: CAWSQSYEQYF; DNA: TGTGCCTGGAGCCAATCCTACGAGCAGTACTTC
size: few; D: TRBD2; V: TRBV12-3/TRBV12-4; J: TRBJ2-1; CDR3: CASTNGLAWGNEQFF; DNA: TGTGCCAGCACCAACGGACTAGCATGGGGGAATGAGCAGTTCTTC
size: few; D: NA; V: TRBV30; J: TRBJ2-1; CDR3: CAWSEGQIVFSYNEQFF; DNA: TGTGCCTGGAGCGAGGGGCAGATAGTTTTCTCCTACAATGAGCAGTTCTTC
size: NA; D: TRBD1; V: TRBV6-5; J: TRBJ1-5; CDR3: CASRPKGTGSQPQHF; DNA: TGTGCCAGCAGACCAAAGGGGACAGGGAGCCAGCCCCAGCATTTT
size: many; D: NA; V: TRBV3-1; J: TRBJ2-1; CDR3: CASSQDSREGEQFF; DNA: TGTGCCAGCAGCCAAGATTCGCGGGAAGGGGAGCAGTTCTTC
size: many; D: NA; V: TRBV11-2; J: TRBJ2-5; CDR3: CASSLVAAQETQYF; DNA: TGTGCCAGCAGCTTAGTGGCAGCGCAAGAGACCCAGTACTTC
size: many; D: NA; V: TRBV6-2/TRBV6-3; J: TRBJ2-1; CDR3: CASSYPPGRGYNEQFF; DNA: TGTGCCAGCAGTTACCCGCCGGGGAGGGGGTACAATGAGCAGTTCTTC
size: many; D: NA; V: TRBV6-1; J: TRBJ1-4; CDR3: CAGRGDNEKLFF; DNA: TGTGCCGGGCGGGGGGATAATGAAAAACTGTTTTTT
size: NA; D: NA; V: TRBV7-9; J: TRBJ1-3; CDR3: CASSPLRQLGNTIYF; DNA: TGTGCCAGCAGCCCACTAAGACAGCTCGGAAACACCATATATTTT
size: many; D: NA; V: TRBV12-3/TRBV12-4; J: TRBJ2-5; CDR3: CASSIGGTQYF; DNA: TGTGCCAGCAGTATCGGAGGGACCCAGTACTTC
size: many; D: NA; V: TRBV4-1; J: TRBJ1-5; CDR3: CASSRVLIMDQPQHF; DNA: TGCGCCAGCAGCCGAGTCTTAATTATGGATCAGCCCCAGCATTTT
size: NA; D: TRBD1; V: TRBV20-1; J: TRBJ1-5; CDR3: CSARRTGEGSQHF; DNA: TGCAGTGCTAGGAGGACAGGGGAGGGATCCCAGCATTTT
size: many; D: TRBD1; V: TRBV6-1; J: TRBJ2-1; CDR3: CASSEPTLGTGEPGLTYNEQFF; DNA: TGTGCCAGCAGTGAGCCAACTCTCGGGACAGGGGAACCGGGACTAACATACAATGAGCAGTTCTTC
size: NA; D: NA; V: TRBV5-1; J: TRBJ1-2; CDR3: CASSSPPGSYTF; DNA: TGCGCCAGCAGCTCACCGCCGGGAAGCTACACCTTC
size: many; D: TRBD1; V: TRBV7-9; J: TRBJ1-1; CDR3: CASSSWDRITEAFF; DNA: TGTGCCAGCAGCTCCTGGGACAGGATCACTGAAGCTTTCTTT
size: NA; D: NA; V: TRBV29-1; J: TRBJ1-2; CDR3: CSVETGYGYTF; DNA: TGCAGCGTTGAGACAGGCTATGGCTACACCTTC
size: few; D: TRBD2; V: TRBV20-1; J: TRBJ2-2; CDR3: CSARSWTSGMANTGELFF; DNA: TGCAGTGCTAGATCCTGGACTAGCGGGATGGCGAACACCGGGGAGCTGTTTTTT
size: many; D: NA; V: TRBV4-3; J: TRBJ2-3; CDR3: CASSQGAGGELGTDTQYF; DNA: TGCGCCAGCAGCCAGGGGGCAGGCGGGGAGCTAGGAACAGATACGCAGTATTTT
size: NA; D: TRBD1; V: TRBV6-5; J: TRBJ1-4; CDR3: CASRTRGTNEKLFF; DNA: TGTGCCAGCAGGACCAGGGGGACTAATGAAAAACTGTTTTTT
size: many; D: NA; V: TRBV4-1; J: TRBJ1-5; CDR3: CASSQDVGLRRGNQPQHF; DNA: TGCGCCAGCAGCCAAGATGTCGGTCTCCGCAGGGGCAATCAGCCCCAGCATTTT
size: many; D: TRBD2; V: TRBV6-2/TRBV6-3; J: TRBJ2-1; CDR3: CASSQGLANYNEQFF; DNA: TGTGCCAGCAGTCAAGGACTAGCGAATTACAATGAGCAGTTCTTC
size: few; D: TRBD1; V: TRBV27; J: TRBJ1-1; CDR3: CASSSTGGGLGTEAFF; DNA: TGTGCCAGCAGTTCGACAGGGGGAGGGCTGGGCACTGAAGCTTTCTTT
size: NA; D: NA; V: TRBV2; J: TRBJ2-5; CDR3: CASREGETQYF; DNA: TGTGCCAGCAGAGAAGGAGAGACCCAGTACTTC
size: few; D: TRBD1; V: TRBV10-3; J: TRBJ2-7; CDR3: CAISSAGGQEQYF; DNA: TGTGCCATCAGCTCGGCAGGGGGCCAGGAGCAGTACTTC
size: few; D: NA; V: TRBV12-3/TRBV12-4; J: TRBJ1-1; CDR3: CASSLLTGFEAFF; DNA: TGTGCCAGCAGTTTATTGACGGGGTTTGAAGCTTTCTTT
size: NA; D: NA; V: TRBV27; J: TRBJ1-5; CDR3: CASSPGPVGLQPQHF; DNA: TGTGCCAGCAGTCCTGGCCCTGTTGGGTTACAGCCCCAGCATTTT
size: many; D: TRBD1; V: TRBV3-1; J: TRBJ1-1; CDR3: CASSPGTAPEAFF; DNA: TGTGCCAGCAGCCCTGGGACAGCCCCTGAAGCTTTCTTT
size: NA; D: NA; V: TRBV20-1; J: TRBJ1-1; CDR3: CSASRGERTEAFF; DNA: TGCAGTGCTAGCCGCGGGGAGAGGACTGAAGCTTTCTTT
size: NA; D: TRBD2; V: TRBV2; J: TRBJ2-1; CDR3: CASSVLAVVNEQFF; DNA: TGTGCCAGCAGTGTACTAGCGGTGGTCAATGAGCAGTTCTTC
size: few; D: TRBD2; V: TRBV20-1; J: TRBJ2-3; CDR3: CSAYSLSGRFTDTQYF; DNA: TGCAGTGCCTACTCATTAAGCGGGAGATTCACAGATACGCAGTATTTT
size: NA; D: TRBD2; V: TRBV6-4; J: TRBJ2-2; CDR3: CASRLARNTGELFF; DNA: TGTGCCAGCCGACTAGCTCGGAACACCGGGGAGCTGTTTTTT
size: few; D: TRBD1; V: TRBV5-5; J: TRBJ2-3; CDR3: CASSQDGTGVSDTQYF; DNA: TGTGCCAGCAGCCAGGACGGGACAGGAGTATCAGATACGCAGTATTTT
size: NA; D: NA; V: TRBV19; J: TRBJ1-2; CDR3: CASTPSGWDGYTF; DNA: TGTGCCAGTACCCCCTCAGGGTGGGATGGCTACACCTTC
size: many; D: NA; V: TRBV6-5; J: TRBJ1-5; CDR3: CASRSAGGYNQPQHF; DNA: TGTGCCAGCAGGTCGGCGGGGGGTTACAATCAGCCCCAGCATTTT
size: many; D: TRBD1; V: TRBV29-1; J: TRBJ2-5; CDR3: CSVEGGTGGVTAETQYF; DNA: TGCAGCGTTGAGGGGGGGACAGGGGGCGTCACAGCAGAGACCCAGTACTTC
size: NA; D: NA; V: TRBV7-9; J: TRBJ2-1; CDR3: CASSLEGSDRRFF; DNA: TGTGCCAGCAGCTTAGAGGGAAGCGATAGACGGTTCTTC
size: many; D: NA; V: TRBV11-2; J: TRBJ2-3; CDR3: CASSQAADTQYF; DNA: TGTGCCAGCTCCCAAGCCGCAGATACGCAGTATTTT
size: few; D: TRBD1; V: TRBV5-1; J: TRBJ1-1; CDR3: CASRRTGMNTEAFF; DNA: TGCGCCAGCAGGCGGACAGGGATGAACACTGAAGCTTTCTTT
size: NA; D: TRBD2; V: TRBV20-1; J: TRBJ2-7; CDR3: CSARASGSYEQYF; DNA: TGCAGTGCTAGGGCTAGCGGGAGTTACGAGCAGTACTTC
size: NA; D: NA; V: TRBV15; J: TRBJ2-5; CDR3: CATRLRGKETQYF; DNA: TGTGCCACCAGGTTGAGAGGGAAAGAGACCCAGTACTTC
size: NA; D: NA; V: TRBV6-2/TRBV6-3; J: TRBJ1-1; CDR3: CASSRLTTTEAFF; DNA: TGTGCCAGCAGCCGTTTGACAACCACTGAAGCTTTCTTT
size: few; D: NA; V: TRBV4-2; J: TRBJ1-1; CDR3: CASSGGGGSNTEAFF; DNA: TGTGCCAGCAGCGGAGGTGGGGGCTCGAACACTGAAGCTTTCTTT
size: few; D: NA; V: TRBV10-3; J: TRBJ1-5; CDR3: CAISGVGENQPQHF; DNA: TGTGCCATCAGTGGGGTGGGGGAGAATCAGCCCCAGCATTTT
size: many; D: NA; V: TRBV12-3/TRBV12-4; J: TRBJ2-6; CDR3: CASSPRRAGSGANVLTF; DNA: TGTGCCAGCAGTCCACGGCGGGCGGGCTCTGGGGCCAACGTCCTGACTTTC
size: few; D: TRBD1; V: TRBV20-1; J: TRBJ2-7; CDR3: CSARLRDRPYEQYF; DNA: TGCAGTGCTAGACTCAGGGACAGGCCCTACGAGCAGTACTTC
size: many; D: TRBD2; V: TRBV7-9; J: TRBJ2-3; CDR3: CASSSVAGGVRTDTQYF; DNA: TGTGCCAGCAGCTCTGTAGCGGGAGGGGTCCGCACAGATACGCAGTATTTT
size: NA; D: NA; V: TRBV6-9; J: TRBJ1-5; CDR3: CASSYSAGLVIQPQHF; DNA: TGTGCCAGCAGTTATTCGGCAGGCCTAGTGATTCAGCCCCAGCATTTT
size: NA; D: TRBD2; V: TRBV20-1; J: TRBJ2-5; CDR3: CSAIGLAGDETQYF; DNA: TGCAGTGCTATTGGACTAGCGGGAGACGAGACCCAGTACTTC